The clone carrying this T cell receptor (beta chain) showed up just once. Its matching antigen is unknown. The data belong to a study of T cells in Graves' hyperthyroidism and ophthalmopathy. Each diagnosis was grounded in clinical symptoms, serum thyroxine and TRAb, thyroid ultrasound, and orbital computed tomography. Study-wide points: Most clonotypes expanded in thyroid above 0.001 were likewise present in blood.

The investigators amplified TCR beta CDR3 regions from RNA transcripts. Using the HTBI primer set, a first-round RT-PCR was run on the TCR CDR3. TCRdb itself ran the multiplex PCR reads through MiXCR, one entry per CDR3 protein. Of a few hundred thousand distinct CDR3 sequences in the sample, around 22% were seen once. With 3 bases removed from V and 4 bases from J, the gap between germline ends came to 12 bases. The CDR3 sequence is 13 residues long. The germline V gene encodes CDR1 DFQATT and CDR2 SNEGSKA (reference sequence). This TCR was recovered from a man aged 25-45 years with Graves' ophthalmopathy. The sequenced material came from blood. The genes are TRBV20-1 and TRBJ1-1; D gene ambiguous. The CDR3 region is CSASDGRATEAFF. The DNA for the CDR3 is TGCAGTGCTAGCGACGGACGTGCCACTGAAGCTTTCTTT.